What follows are 7 T cell receptor beta chains derived from one specimen sequenced in a study of T cell responses to AZD1222 COVID-19 vaccine. Measured with immunoSEQ multiplex PCR; TCRdb has only the in-frame clones, and not every one. The sample contains about 150,000 clones, roughly 87% of which appear only once. The input for sequencing was peripheral blood, taken 28 days after the second AZD1222 dose. These receptor sequences come from an adult who received the AZD1222 COVID-19 vaccine.

This sequence joins TRBV5-4 and TRBJ1-1; 7 bases are a match to TRBD1. CDR1 SGHNT and CDR2 YYREEE come from the germline V gene (reference sequence). Trimming cost V 2 bases and J 1 base; bases outside gene matches: 5. The CDR3 contains 15 residues. CDR3 protein: CASSLSTGRNTEAFF. In DNA, the CDR3 is TGTGCCAGCAGCTTATCGACAGGGAGGAACACTGAAGCTTTCTTT.

The V and J genes are TRBV5-5 and TRBJ2-3; tentative D call: TRBD2 (5 bases). The length of the CDR3 is 12 residues. Trimming stripped 0 bases from V and 13 bases from J, with 12 bases between. The germline gives CDR1 SGHKS, CDR2 YYEKEE (reference sequence). The CDR3 region has the DNA TGTGCCAGCAGCTTGGGGACTGCGCAGGAGTATTTT. It codes for CASSLGTAQEYF.

The chain is built from TRBV5-1 and TRBJ1-2; D might be TRBD1 (6 bases). CDR1 is SGHRS, CDR2 YFSETQ, per germline. The CDR3 extends over 14 amino acids. V gave up 0 bases and J gave up 7 bases, with 13 bases separating them. CDR3 sequence reads: CASSLGQDTSGYTF. In nucleotides, the CDR3 is TGCGCCAGCAGCTTGGGACAGGATACTTCTGGCTACACCTTC.

V gene TRBV9 combines with J gene TRBJ1-1, with 9 bases fitting TRBD1. The germline V gene encodes CDR1 SGDLS and CDR2 YYNGEE. The CDR3 covers 14 residues. V gave up 4 bases and J gave up 3 bases; unmatched junction bases: 4. CDR3 sequence reads: CASSPHRGHTEAFF. Written as DNA, the CDR3 is TGTGCCAGCAGCCCCCACAGGGGGCACACTGAAGCTTTCTTT.

This clone was seen a handful of times. The chain joins TRBV28 to TRBJ1-3; perhaps TRBD1 as D (5 bases). Trimming removed 4 bases from V and 7 bases from J, with 14 bases in between. The CDR3 loop spans 14 amino acids. Germline V lookup: CDR1 MDHEN, CDR2 SYDVKM. As DNA, the CDR3 is TGTGCCAGCAGTTACGGGGGGATCGGGAACACCATATATTTT. It specifies CASSYGGIGNTIYF.

The chain uses TRBV6-2 or TRBV6-3 and TRBJ1-1, with 8 bases that match TRBD1. The trim removed 0 bases at V and 1 base at J, leaving 4 bases unmatched. Germline V CDR1 and CDR2: MNHEY, SVGEGT. The CDR3 totals 16 residues. CDR3 in amino acids: CASSYSVTGENTEAFF. In DNA form, the CDR3 reads TGTGCCAGCAGTTACTCGGTGACAGGGGAGAACACTGAAGCTTTCTTT.

The V call is TRBV20-1, the J call TRBJ1-1; D is ambiguous. CDR1 is DFQATT and CDR2 is SNEGSKA in the germline V gene (reference sequence). There are 14 residues in the CDR3. V was trimmed by 5 bases and J by 1 base, leaving 14 bases between them. CDR3 amino acids: CSAGAAAWNTEAFF. As DNA, the CDR3 is TGCAGTGCTGGTGCGGCGGCCTGGAACACTGAAGCTTTCTTT.